This T cell receptor (beta chain) was observed in a study of early T cells in non-severe SARS-CoV-2 infection. Turning to the study itself: Investigators sequenced bulk RNA drawn from unsorted whole blood, and chains remained unpaired.

Molecules of cDNA were individually given unique molecular identifiers that were attached to them. TCRdb recomputed calls from the 5' RACE reads with MiXCR, one row per CDR3 protein. There are about 98,000 distinct CDR3 sequences in the sample; approximately 9.9% occur only once, and roughly 5% lies in the top ten. This receptor was obtained from an adult who was a healthcare worker with PCR-confirmed SARS-CoV-2 infection or an uninfected control (not recorded which). The source material was whole blood.

CDR3 protein: CASSPQGSNQPQHF. The CDR3 DNA reads as TGTGCCAGCTCACCACAGGGTAGCAATCAGCCCCAGCATTTT. The chain uses TRBV18 and TRBJ1-5, with D uncertain. The CDR3 is made up of 14 amino acids. V lost 1 base and J lost 0, with 4 bases in between. Germline V gene sequence: CDR1 KGHSH, CDR2 LQKENI.